Following are 10 T cell receptor beta chains from one sample sequenced in a study of blood T cells in healthy people across ages. Then a second PCR, running roughly 7 to 11 cycles, was carried out with a sample-barcoded 5' primer and a J-beta primer mix. TCRdb re-analysed the 5' RACE reads in MiXCR, keeping a single row per CDR3 protein. The repertoire holds around 580,000 distinct CDR3 sequences, with around half as singletons. Sequenced: blood. The receptor source for this set is a man older than 75 in good health.

With regard to this clonotype: The DNA is omitted, as the CDR3 cannot be located on it reliably, and the CDR3 follows TCRdb's listing. V usage is TRBV28 and J usage is TRBJ1-2; the DNA was not used to check the table's D call, TRBD1. The germline V gene encodes CDR1 MDHEN and CDR2 SYDVKM. The CDR3 numbers 14 amino acids, ends counted. The CDR3 is CASSSSPLNYGYTF.

V and J are TRBV9 and TRBJ2-2; 11 nucleotides align to TRBD2. J lost 4 bases, V lost 0 bases, and 8 bases had no gene match. The CDR3 runs 18 residues. Germline CDR1 is SGDLS and CDR2 is YYNGEE. The CDR3 spells CASSVAPLAGVGTGELFF. CDR3 coding DNA: TGTGCCAGCAGCGTAGCTCCACTAGCGGGAGTGGGCACCGGGGAGCTGTTTTTT.

This clonotype has a handful of counts. This sequence joins TRBV6-5 and TRBJ2-5; D may be TRBD1 (6 bases). The CDR3 runs to 13 residues. V was clipped by 5 bases and J by 4 bases, with 11 bases between them. The germline CDR1 and CDR2 sequences are MNHEY and SVGAGI. The CDR3 DNA reads TGTGCCAGCAGTGGGGGCAGATCAGAGACCCAGTACTTC. Translating gives CASSGGRSETQYF.

This clonotype was seen more than once but under ten times. The rearrangement uses TRBV12-5 and TRBJ2-5; 8 nucleotides align to TRBD1. From germline, CDR1 is LGHNT and CDR2 FRNRAP. The J segment lost 0 bases and the V segment lost 2 bases, leaving 11 bases of the junction unmatched. The CDR3 totals 18 residues. CDR3: CASGLPGTGQTNQETQYF. The CDR3 DNA reads as TGTGCTAGTGGTTTGCCCGGGACAGGCCAAACCAACCAAGAGACCCAGTACTTC.

This rearrangement joins TRBV6-7 to TRBJ2-7, with D possibly being TRBD1 or TRBD2 (5 bases each). TRBV6-7 is an ORF for which the function is uncertain. V lost 6 bases and J lost 5, with 17 bases in between. This CDR3 is 14 amino acids long. CDR3 sequence reads: CASSLGRGEHEQYF. Here the CDR3 DNA reads TGTGCCAGCAGCCTCGGCCGGGGCGAACACGAGCAGTACTTC.

The chain joins TRBV20-1 to TRBJ1-5; tentative D call: TRBD1 (5 bases). V dropped 4 bases and J dropped 3 bases, with 19 bases sitting between them. The CDR3 covers 16 residues. The germline gives CDR1 DFQATT, CDR2 SNEGSKA (reference sequence). As DNA, the CDR3 is TGCAGTGCTAACAGCCAGGGCCTGATAAACAATCAGCCCCAGCATTTT. As protein: CSANSQGLINNQPQHF.

This chain connects TRBV5-6 to TRBJ1-2; 8 nucleotides line up with TRBD1. From germline, CDR1 is SGHDT and CDR2 YYEEEE. This CDR3 region has 13 residues. V lost 5 bases to trimming and J lost 7 bases; unmatched junction nucleotides: 7. CDR3 loop: CASRMKQGVGYTF. CDR3 sequence (DNA): TGTGCCAGCAGGATGAAACAGGGGGTTGGCTACACCTTC.

This clonotype was observed a few times. V usage is TRBV27 and J usage is TRBJ2-5; possibly TRBD1 for D (6 bases). V was trimmed by 5 bases and J by 0 bases, leaving 16 bases between them. This CDR3 is 16 amino acids long. Germline V gene lookup returns CDR1 MNHEY and CDR2 SMNVEV (reference sequence). The CDR3 region has the DNA TGTGCCAGCAGTGCTACAGGGTGGGGATACCAAGAGACCCAGTACTTC. Encoded protein: CASSATGWGYQETQYF.

The chain combines TRBV20-1 with TRBJ1-1; D not resolved. Trimming shortened V by 4 bases and J by 6 bases, and 12 bases separated the two germline ends. From germline, CDR1 is DFQATT and CDR2 SNEGSKA (reference sequence). The CDR3 is 12 amino acids. CDR3 amino acids: CSANIREPEAFF. CDR3 bases: TGCAGTGCTAATATCAGAGAGCCTGAAGCTTTCTTT.

This clonotype was recorded a few times. The genes are TRBV9 and TRBJ2-1, with 9 bases aligning to TRBD2. This CDR3 contains 12 residues. Germline V gene sequence: CDR1 SGDLS, CDR2 YYNGEE. The V segment lost 2 bases and the J segment 15 bases; nucleotides outside the gene matches: 6. Here the CDR3 reads CASSVGGRALFF. CDR3 coding DNA: TGTGCCAGCAGCGTCGGCGGGAGGGCCCTGTTCTTC.